This T cell receptor beta chain was obtained from a study of blood T cell repertoires in COVID-19 (dated by TCRdb to 2020 to 2021). About the study as a whole: Collaborator samples came from the United States, Italy and Spain and covered acute and convalescent phases of COVID-19. The prospective study material was composed of cDNA or gDNA derived from T cells, B-cell-depleted T cells, or PBMCs. Deeply sampled blood TCRbeta repertoires from subjects exposed to, actively infected with, or recovered from COVID-19 were included in the dataset. A freely available public database, intended as a resource for researchers studying the immune response to SARS-CoV-2, is where the repertoires were released. Samples were obtained from the ongoing ImmuneRACE study (first 160 participants) and from 1,200 or so subjects provided by 6 global collaborators. A de-identified subject ID, COVID-19 status, age in years and sex were almost always included in the sample metadata. Where available, HLA class I and class II types were obtained from metadata supplied by the sample provider rather than from assay-based typing.

TCRbeta CDR3 regions were amplified from genomic DNA by means of the immunoSEQ Assay, a bias-controlled multiplex PCR. Per the source publication's procedure: The number of nucleated cells in each sample was estimated from the amplification of reference gene primers within the assay. To quantify the absolute abundance of each unique TCRbeta CDR3 rearrangement, sequence reads were collapsed and filtered. For each sample, productive Simpson clonality was calculated by taking the square root of Simpson's diversity index across productive rearrangements. TCRdb re-hosts the immuneACCESS table, in-frame sequences only. Its copies lack some clones; in the studies checked, an unresolved V gene accounts for under half of them, and the cause for the rest is not known. The DNA gave D and trimming, while V, J and clone size come from that table. The sample data list around 200,000 clones, and approximately 80% of these were observed just once. 6.5% to 9% of the sample belongs to the ten largest clones.

Inclusive of the bounding cysteine and phenylalanine, the CDR3 is 15 residues long. Only the CDR3 part of the read is kept: 45 bases, read in frame from the first base. Relative to germline, V is 5 bases shorter and J is 3 bases shorter, with 15 bases between their ends. Reading the germline V gene gives CDR1 KGHSH and CDR2 LQKENI. Comment on this clone: Which antigen it targets is not known. Base qualities were left out, and no much larger clone turns up one base away.

Enrolling through a virtual design, the prospective study's participants ranged in age from roughly 18 to 89 years and lived across more than 20 United States geographic areas. Cohort assignment in the prospective study relied on participant-reported clinical history from a screening survey and a study questionnaire. Each participant in the prospective study had whole blood, serum and a nasopharyngeal or oropharyngeal swab collected by mobile phlebotomists. Additional blood draws and questionnaires over an approximately 2-month period could optionally be provided by prospective study participants. Blood samples from the prospective study were shipped frozen or at room temperature prior to DNA extraction. Study-level results and caveats: Clinical and demographic metadata were provided uncurated, with the amount varying by source and participant.

The clonotype comes from a woman aged 40-49 years with acute COVID-19. The chain uses TRBV18 and TRBJ2-3; too little of a D gene remains to name it. The sequencing input was PBMCs or T cells enriched from blood (not recorded which). The CDR3 in this case is CASSFSVRRTDTQYF. Read as DNA, the sequence is TGTGCCAGCTCATTTTCAGTCCGAAGAACAGATACGCAGTATTTT.